Following are 31 T cell receptor beta chains from one sample sequenced in a study of T cell responses to AZD1222 COVID-19 vaccine. The method was immunoSEQ multiplex PCR; TCRdb's version includes in-frame clones alone and lacks a portion of them. This sample yields approximately 79,000 clones, of which about 90% are seen a single time; roughly 15% belongs to the top ten. The sequencing used peripheral blood, collected on day 0 of AZD1222 vaccination. The receptor set was obtained from an adult in good health.

The V call is TRBV7-9, the J call TRBJ2-1; TRBD2 is a possible D gene (6 bases). Germline lookup yields CDR1 SEHNR and CDR2 FQNEAQ (reference sequence). The germline V and J ends were trimmed by 4 bases and 7 bases, with 23 bases remaining between them. This CDR3 region has 17 residues. The CDR3 protein is CASSYGRSGCLRNEQFF. The CDR3 DNA reads TGTGCCAGCAGCTATGGCCGGAGCGGGTGCCTTAGAAATGAGCAGTTCTTC.

CDR3 region: CASSYFETGEQFF. The DNA for the CDR3 is TGTGCCAGCAGTTACTTCGAAACTGGTGAGCAGTTCTTC. The chain employs TRBV6-2 or TRBV6-3 and TRBJ2-1; D unresolved. The length of the CDR3 is 13 residues. V lost 1 base and J 9 bases, leaving 10 bases between the germline ends. Germline V gene sequence: CDR1 MNHEY, CDR2 SVGEGT.

The V gene is TRBV6-5, the J gene TRBJ1-1, with TRBD1 identical over 9 bases. CDR3 length: 15 residues. Germline V gene data show CDR1 as MNHEY and CDR2 as SVGAGI. The V and J ends lost 5 bases and 7 bases, in that order; junction bases with no gene match: 11. CDR3 loop: CASSHRGTGLGEAFF. The CDR3 nucleotides are TGTGCCAGCAGTCACCGAGGGACAGGGCTGGGTGAAGCTTTCTTT.

The J gene is TRBJ1-1, the V gene TRBV6-1; tentative D call: TRBD1 (5 bases). Germline V gene lookup returns CDR1 MNHNS and CDR2 SASEGT. Trimming cost V 0 bases and J 1 base, with 6 bases left between them. The CDR3 consists of 14 residues. As DNA, the CDR3 is TGTGCCAGCAGTGAAGCGAGGGGGAACACTGAAGCTTTCTTT. Its translation: CASSEARGNTEAFF.

V and J are TRBV5-4 and TRBJ2-2; no clear D gene. V was cut by 9 bases and J by 2 bases, with 11 bases left in between. CDR3 size: 13 residues. CDR1 is SGHNT, CDR2 YYREEE, per germline (reference sequence). Written as DNA, the CDR3 is TGTGCCACCTCCCCGGAAAACACCGGGGAGCTGTTTTTT. Protein: CATSPENTGELFF.

This clone was seen a handful of times. The chain uses TRBV4-1 and TRBJ1-4, with a possible D match to TRBD1 (6 bases). Germline assignment: CDR1 MGHRA and CDR2 YSYEKL. The ends were cut back, 6 bases at V and 8 bases at J, with 10 bases in the middle. CDR3 length equals 12 residues. CDR3 DNA: TGCGCCAGCAGGCGAACAGGGGAAAAACTGTTTTTT. Residues: CASRRTGEKLFF.

The CDR3 reads CASSPRGGAGTEAFF. The CDR3 DNA sequence: TGTGCCAGCAGTCCCAGGGGGGGGGCCGGCACTGAAGCTTTCTTT. The chain uses TRBV27 and TRBJ1-1; 7 positions agree with TRBD1. The CDR3 covers 15 residues. Germline loops: CDR1 MNHEY, CDR2 SMNVEV (reference sequence). V dropped 5 bases and J dropped 4; count of bases not matched to a gene: 10.

The chain uses TRBV4-1 and TRBJ2-7; D is unclear. The V end was cut by 4 bases, the J end by 3 bases, with 10 bases between. Germline V gene data show CDR1 as MGHRA and CDR2 as YSYEKL. The CDR3 sequence is 13 residues long. The CDR3 is CASSLTERYEQYF. The CDR3 nucleotides read TGCGCCAGCAGCCTCACCGAACGCTACGAGCAGTACTTC.

This rearrangement joins TRBV10-3 to TRBJ2-2; TRBD2 matches 7 bases. The V gene's germline CDR1 is ENHRY and CDR2 SYGVKD. Trimming took 6 bases from V and 4 from J; bases not matched to a gene: 11. There are 16 residues in the CDR3. The DNA of the CDR3 is TGTGCCATCAGAGTAGAGCGGGGCGGCGCCACCGGGGAGCTGTTTTTT. Its translation: CAIRVERGGATGELFF.

The chain has TRBV29-1 and TRBJ2-1; no definite D call. This CDR3 has 11 amino acids. V lost 7 bases to trimming and J lost 0 bases, with 4 bases between them. Germline V gene sequence: CDR1 SQVTM, CDR2 ANQGSEA. The CDR3 loop is CSDSSYNEQFF. The CDR3 bases are TGCAGCGACAGCTCCTACAATGAGCAGTTCTTC.

The V gene is TRBV19, the J gene TRBJ1-5, with 7 bases matching TRBD1. V lost 10 bases, J lost 2 bases, and 5 bases stayed unmatched. The CDR3 has 13 residues. Germline lookup yields CDR1 LNHDA and CDR2 SQIVND (reference sequence). The CDR3 is CAISGTGNQPQHF. The DNA of the CDR3 is TGTGCCATTTCCGGGACAGGCAATCAGCCCCAGCATTTT. The whole variable domain, filled in from reference TRBV19 and TRBJ1-5, reads DGGITQSPKYLFRKEGQNVTLSCEQNLNHDAMYWYRQDPGQGLRLIYYSQIVNDFQKGDIAEGYSVSREKKESFPLTVTSAQKNPTAFYLCAISGTGNQPQHFGDGTRLSIL.

DNA of the CDR3: TGTGCCAGCAGCCCGGGACTAGCGGGAGATGGTGGCATTCAGTACTTC. As protein: CASSPGLAGDGGIQYF. The rearrangement uses TRBV5-4 and TRBJ2-4; 14 bases match TRBD2. The junction had 9 bases not matched to a gene; V was cut back by 4 bases and J by 9 bases. The CDR3 has 16 residues. Germline-derived CDR1 and CDR2 are SGHNT and YYREEE (reference sequence).

The CDR3: CASSDLAGTYNEQFF. The DNA for the CDR3 is TGTGCCAGCAGTGATCTAGCGGGCACCTACAATGAGCAGTTCTTC. This chain uses TRBV27 with TRBJ2-1; TRBD2 aligns across 8 bases. Unmatched junction bases numbered 5, after V lost 5 bases and J lost 2 bases. This CDR3 has 15 amino acids. The germline CDR1 and CDR2 sequences are MNHEY and SMNVEV (reference sequence).

This chain connects TRBV5-1 to TRBJ2-1; TRBD2 matches at 13 bases. This CDR3 has 17 amino acids. The junction had 8 bases not matched to a gene; V was cut back by 1 base and J by 7 bases. Germline V lookup: CDR1 SGHRS, CDR2 YFSETQ. The CDR3 protein is CASSLPQLAGGPNEQFF. CDR3 DNA sequence: TGCGCCAGCAGCTTGCCTCAACTAGCGGGAGGGCCGAATGAGCAGTTCTTC.

The sample holds a few counts of this clone. The J gene is TRBJ2-1, the V gene TRBV29-1; 11 nucleotides line up with TRBD2. The V gene end was trimmed by 3 bases and the J gene end by 7 bases; junction bases not matched to a gene: 8. Germline loops: CDR1 SQVTM, CDR2 ANQGSEA. This CDR3 is built from 15 residues. CDR3 region: CSVDPTSGSSNEQFF. CDR3 nucleotide sequence: TGCAGCGTTGATCCTACTAGCGGGAGCTCGAATGAGCAGTTCTTC.

J is TRBJ2-1 and V is TRBV19, with 8 bases matching TRBD1. The V and J ends lost 3 bases and 2 bases, in that order; junction bases with no gene match: 6. CDR1 is LNHDA and CDR2 is SQIVND in the germline V gene (reference sequence). The length of the CDR3 is 16 residues. The CDR3 region is CASSINDRGAYNEQFF. CDR3 nucleotides: TGTGCCAGTAGTATCAACGACAGGGGAGCCTACAATGAGCAGTTCTTC.

The gene calls are TRBV19 and TRBJ1-5; 8 positions match TRBD1. The CDR3 is 18 residues long. The V gene end was trimmed by 4 bases and the J gene end by 3 bases; junction bases not matched to a gene: 14. Germline V gene sequence: CDR1 LNHDA, CDR2 SQIVND (reference sequence). The CDR3 DNA sequence: TGTGCCAGTAGTACGACGCGGGGACAGGATACAATCAATCAGCCCCAGCATTTT. Its protein product is CASSTTRGQDTINQPQHF.

This chain uses TRBV19 with TRBJ1-5, with D possibly matching TRBD1 (6 bases). The germline gives CDR1 LNHDA, CDR2 SQIVND (reference sequence). The CDR3 loop spans 15 amino acids. V was shortened by 3 bases and J by 5 bases, with 14 bases between the two germline ends. CDR3 bases: TGTGCCAGTAGTATGGAGGGCCAGGGGCATCAGCCCCAGCATTTT. This codes for CASSMEGQGHQPQHF.

The chain has TRBV30 and TRBJ1-1, with D maybe TRBD1 (6 bases). Trimming pared 0 bases from V and 1 base from J, leaving 24 bases between. Germline V gene sequence: CDR1 GTSNPN, CDR2 SVGIG (reference sequence). The CDR3 spans 19 residues. The CDR3 coding sequence is TGTGCCTGGAGTGTAAGGCTCTTGGCAGGGGAGGAGGGGAACACTGAAGCTTTCTTT. It is translated as CAWSVRLLAGEEGNTEAFF.

The CDR3: CASSLPGQVYNEQFF. The CDR3 nucleotides read TGTGCCAGCAGCTTACCGGGACAGGTTTACAATGAGCAGTTCTTC. The chain uses TRBV7-3 and TRBJ2-1; 8 bases align to TRBD1. CDR3 size: 15 residues. Germline V CDR1 and CDR2: SGHTA, FQGTGA. The V segment lost 2 bases and the J segment 4 bases; nucleotides outside the gene matches: 4.

This rearrangement joins TRBV12-3 or TRBV12-4 to TRBJ1-5, with D possibly TRBD1 on 5 matching bases. The CDR3 covers 13 residues. Trimming cost V 4 bases and J 7 bases, with 11 bases left between them. The CDR3 here is CASSSTVLQPQHF. The CDR3 DNA reads TGTGCCAGCAGTTCGACAGTTTTGCAGCCCCAGCATTTT.

Only a few counts were recorded for this clone. The CDR3 here is CASSQAVSNQPQHF. The CDR3 DNA follows: TGTGCCAGCAGCCAGGCGGTCTCCAATCAGCCCCAGCATTTT. The chain combines TRBV6-2 or TRBV6-3 with TRBJ1-5, with unresolved D. This CDR3 has 14 residues. V was pared by 6 bases and J by 3 bases, with 12 bases between. Germline CDR1 is MNHEY and CDR2 is SVGEGT.

The chain has TRBV27 and TRBJ2-4; the D call may be TRBD1 or TRBD2 (5 bases each). The ends were cut back, 7 bases at V and 6 bases at J, with 16 bases in the middle. The CDR3 is made up of 14 amino acids. The germline V gene has CDR1 MNHEY and CDR2 SMNVEV (reference sequence). The CDR3 DNA is TGTGCCAGCACCGCCAGAGGGACCCGAAACATTCAGTACTTC. As protein: CASTARGTRNIQYF.

The chain has TRBV5-1 and TRBJ2-7, with D hard to call. CDR1 SGHRS and CDR2 YFSETQ come from the germline V gene. The V gene lost 2 bases and the J gene lost 2 bases, with 11 bases spanning the gap. The CDR3 totals 14 residues. This CDR3 is CASSLGRAPYEQYF. CDR3 DNA sequence: TGCGCCAGCAGCTTAGGTCGGGCTCCCTACGAGCAGTACTTC.

This chain connects TRBV24-1 to TRBJ2-5; no reliable D call. Germline assignment: CDR1 KGHDR and CDR2 SFDVKD. The CDR3 totals 12 residues. The V end was cut by 1 base, the J end by 3 bases, with 2 bases between. The DNA for the CDR3 is TGTGCCACCAGTGATTTTAAAGAGACCCAGTACTTC. As protein: CATSDFKETQYF.

This clone was picked up a small number of times. J is TRBJ1-2 and V is TRBV27; 7 bases align to TRBD1. The V and J ends lost 5 bases and 3 bases, in that order; junction bases with no gene match: 3. The CDR3 contains 13 residues. Looked up from germline, CDR1 is MNHEY and CDR2 is SMNVEV (reference sequence). The CDR3 region has the DNA TGTGCCAGCAGTACCAGGGGGTACTATGGCTACACCTTC. Its protein product is CASSTRGYYGYTF.

This rearrangement joins TRBV7-6 to TRBJ2-3; the match to TRBD2 covers 14 bases. CDR3 length: 21 residues. CDR1 SGHVS and CDR2 FNYEAQ come from the germline V gene. Trimming at V came to 4 bases and at J to 0 bases, leaving 15 bases not matched to a gene. CDR3 region: CASSSKSTGTSGGASTDTQYF. The CDR3 bases are TGTGCCAGCAGCTCGAAGTCCACCGGGACTAGCGGGGGTGCTAGCACAGATACGCAGTATTTT.

In its sample, this clone was seen once. This chain uses TRBV9 with TRBJ1-3, with 8 bases aligning to TRBD1. Per germline, CDR1 SGDLS and CDR2 YYNGEE. Unmatched junction bases numbered 6, after V lost 4 bases and J lost 3 bases. There are 15 residues in the CDR3. CDR3 coding DNA: TGTGCCAGCAGCCCCAACAGGGGGAATGGAAACACCATATATTTT. Translated: CASSPNRGNGNTIYF.

Turning to this clone: The same CDR3 can be traced to other DNA sequences in this sample. The chain carries TRBV12-3 or TRBV12-4 and TRBJ1-1, with D uncertain. Trimming stripped 5 bases from V and 2 bases from J, with 9 bases between. The CDR3 spans 13 residues. In DNA, the CDR3 is TGTGCCAGCAGTCTAGGGAAAAACACTGAAGCTTTCTTT. This translates into CASSLGKNTEAFF.

The chain links TRBV6-5 to TRBJ2-5, with a tentative D call TRBD1 (6 bases). This CDR3 is built from 12 residues. Germline CDR1 MNHEY, CDR2 SVGAGI. Trimming shortened V by 4 bases and J by 4 bases, and 7 bases separated the two germline ends. This CDR3 reads CASSLQGETQYF. CDR3 nucleotide sequence: TGTGCCAGCAGTTTACAGGGAGAGACCCAGTACTTC.

The chain links TRBV12-3 or TRBV12-4 to TRBJ2-7, with D hard to call. V was pared by 3 bases and J by 6 bases, with 9 bases between. The CDR3 is 12 residues long. The CDR3 spells CASSFNVVEQYF. DNA for the CDR3: TGTGCCAGCAGTTTTAACGTCGTCGAGCAGTACTTC.